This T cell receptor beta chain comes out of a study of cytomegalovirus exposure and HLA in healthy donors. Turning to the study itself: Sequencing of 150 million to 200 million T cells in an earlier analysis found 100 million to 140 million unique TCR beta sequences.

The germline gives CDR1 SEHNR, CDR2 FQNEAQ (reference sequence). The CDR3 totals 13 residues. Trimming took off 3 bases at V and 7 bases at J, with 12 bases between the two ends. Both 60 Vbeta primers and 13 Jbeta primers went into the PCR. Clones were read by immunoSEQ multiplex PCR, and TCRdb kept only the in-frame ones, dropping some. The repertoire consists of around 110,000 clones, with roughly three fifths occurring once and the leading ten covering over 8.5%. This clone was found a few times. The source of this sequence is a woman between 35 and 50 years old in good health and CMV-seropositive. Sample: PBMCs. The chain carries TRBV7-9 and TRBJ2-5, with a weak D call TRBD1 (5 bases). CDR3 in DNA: TGTGCCAGCAGCTTTCAGGGCGGTGGGACCCAGTACTTC. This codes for CASSFQGGGTQYF.